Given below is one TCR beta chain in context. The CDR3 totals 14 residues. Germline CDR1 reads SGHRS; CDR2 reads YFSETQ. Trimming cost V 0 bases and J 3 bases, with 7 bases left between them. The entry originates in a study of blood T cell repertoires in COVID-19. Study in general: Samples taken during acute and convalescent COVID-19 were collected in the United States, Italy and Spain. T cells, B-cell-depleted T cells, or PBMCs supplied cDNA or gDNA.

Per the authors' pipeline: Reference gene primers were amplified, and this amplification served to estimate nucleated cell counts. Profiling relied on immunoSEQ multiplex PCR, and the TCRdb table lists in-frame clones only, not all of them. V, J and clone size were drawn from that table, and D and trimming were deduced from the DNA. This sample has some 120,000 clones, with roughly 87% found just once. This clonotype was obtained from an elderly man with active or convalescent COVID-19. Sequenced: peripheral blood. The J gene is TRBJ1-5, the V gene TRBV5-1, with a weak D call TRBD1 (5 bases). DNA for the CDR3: TGCGCCAGCAGCTTGGAGGGGCTCAATCAGCCCCAGCATTTT. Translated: CASSLEGLNQPQHF. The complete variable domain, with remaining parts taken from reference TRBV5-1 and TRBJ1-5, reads KAGVTQTPRYLIKTRGQQVTLSCSPISGHRSVSWYQQTPGQGLQFLFEYFSETQRNKGNFPGRFSGRQFSNSRSEMNVSTLELGDSALYLCASSLEGLNQPQHFGDGTRLSIL.